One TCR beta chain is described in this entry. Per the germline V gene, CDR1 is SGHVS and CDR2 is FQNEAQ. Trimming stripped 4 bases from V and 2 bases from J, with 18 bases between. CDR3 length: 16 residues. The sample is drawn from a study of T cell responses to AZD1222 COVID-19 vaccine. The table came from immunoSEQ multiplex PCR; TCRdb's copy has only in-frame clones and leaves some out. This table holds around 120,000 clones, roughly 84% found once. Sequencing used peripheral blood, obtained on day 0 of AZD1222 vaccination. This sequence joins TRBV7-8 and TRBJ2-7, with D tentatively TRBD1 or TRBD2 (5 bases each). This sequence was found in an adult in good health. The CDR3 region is CASSSTGPGTPYEQYF. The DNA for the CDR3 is TGTGCCAGCAGCTCCACCGGGCCCGGGACCCCCTACGAGCAGTACTTC.